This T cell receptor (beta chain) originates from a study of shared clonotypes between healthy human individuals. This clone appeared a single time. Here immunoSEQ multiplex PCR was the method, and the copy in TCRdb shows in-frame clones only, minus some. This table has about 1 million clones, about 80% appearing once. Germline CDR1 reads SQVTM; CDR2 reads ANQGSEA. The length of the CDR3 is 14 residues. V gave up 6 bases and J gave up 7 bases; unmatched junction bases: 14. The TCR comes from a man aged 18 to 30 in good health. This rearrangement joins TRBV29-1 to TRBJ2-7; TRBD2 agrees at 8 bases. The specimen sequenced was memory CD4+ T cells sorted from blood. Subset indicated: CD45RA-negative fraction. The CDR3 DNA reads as TGCAGCGTCGCAATGGCGGGAGGCCGTAGAGAGCAGTACTTC. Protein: CSVAMAGGRREQYF.